This passage covers 28 T cell receptor beta chains from one sample sequenced in a study of cytomegalovirus exposure and HLA in healthy donors. PCR involved 60 Vbeta and 13 Jbeta primers. TCRdb keeps only in-frame clones here, not all; method: immunoSEQ multiplex PCR. The sample lists 150,000 to 200,000 clones, 81% occurring once. Sample: PBMCs. These receptor sequences come from a man in his late teens or twenties in good health and CMV-seronegative.

This clone was seen just once. This sequence joins TRBV5-4 and TRBJ2-5, with D tentatively TRBD2 (6 bases). The J call may not be correct, given that the DNA end is closer to TRBJ2-7. Germline lookup yields CDR1 SGHNT and CDR2 YYREEE (reference sequence). The CDR3 loop spans 15 amino acids. The DNA of the CDR3 is TGTGCCAGCAGCCCCTCCGGGACTTCCCGCTACGAGCAGTACTTC. Translated: CASSPSGTSRYEQYF.

In its sample, this clone was seen a few times. The rearrangement uses TRBV5-1 and TRBJ1-2, with a tentative D call TRBD1 (5 bases). This CDR3 is built from 13 residues. The V and J ends lost 3 bases and 6 bases respectively, with 12 bases between them. Germline values: CDR1 SGHRS, CDR2 YFSETQ. DNA for the CDR3: TGCGCCAGCAGCTCAGGGTCCCTGGATGGCTACACCTTC. It encodes CASSSGSLDGYTF.

The gene calls are TRBV11-2 and TRBJ2-1, with 9 bases fitting TRBD2. With V trimmed by 3 bases and J by 8 bases, 11 bases remained unmatched. Germline V gene sequence: CDR1 SGHAT, CDR2 FQNNGV. This CDR3 contains 16 residues. The CDR3 loop is CASSFSLSGRIDEQFF. The CDR3 DNA sequence: TGTGCCAGCAGCTTCTCCTTGAGCGGGAGGATCGATGAGCAGTTCTTC.

The chain joins TRBV9 to TRBJ1-1; 9 bases map to TRBD1. The germline gives CDR1 SGDLS, CDR2 YYNGEE. The ends lost 0 bases at V and 4 bases at J; junction bases unmatched: 10. The CDR3 length is 17 residues. In DNA form, the CDR3 reads TGTGCCAGCAGCGTAGGGACCGGGACAGGGAGTTTCACTGAAGCTTTCTTT. This gives the protein CASSVGTGTGSFTEAFF.

This clone was detected a few times. The chain uses TRBV6-6 and TRBJ2-1; 14 nucleotides align to TRBD2. Germline-derived CDR1 and CDR2 are MNHNY and SVGAGI (reference sequence). The CDR3 consists of 16 residues. With V trimmed by 10 bases and J by 0 bases, 5 bases remained unmatched. CDR3 sequence: CATSTSGGDSYNEQFF. The CDR3 DNA reads TGTGCCACCTCGACTAGCGGGGGGGACTCCTACAATGAGCAGTTCTTC.

This CDR3 is CASRASRQVSYEQYF. The CDR3 DNA reads as TGTGCCAGCAGAGCCTCTAGACAGGTATCCTACGAGCAGTACTTC. The chain uses TRBV6-6 and TRBJ2-7; tentative D call: TRBD1 (6 bases). There are 15 residues in the CDR3. The germline V gene encodes CDR1 MNHNY and CDR2 SVGAGI (reference sequence). Deletions cut 6 bases from V and 1 base from J, with 16 bases between.

The chain combines TRBV19 with TRBJ2-7; 7 positions match TRBD2. Trimming at V came to 9 bases and at J to 7 bases, leaving 21 bases not matched to a gene. CDR1 LNHDA and CDR2 SQIVND come from the germline V gene (reference sequence). The CDR3 runs to 16 residues. The DNA for the CDR3 is TGTGCCAGCAAGGTGGGGTTCGGGACGGGGACTAAGGAGCAGTACTTC. Protein product: CASKVGFGTGTKEQYF.

As for this clone: One end of the junction fails to match germline, which may point to a read error. The chain is built from TRBV11-2 and TRBJ2-6; possibly TRBD1 for D (5 bases). The CDR3 runs to 15 residues. CDR1 and CDR2 from the germline V gene are SGHAT and FQNNGV. The CDR3 reads CASSVDSSGANVLTF. The CDR3 coding sequence is TGTGCCAGCAGCGTAGACAGCTCTGGGGCCAACGTCCTGACTTTC.

This clone was recorded only once. This rearrangement joins TRBV7-8 to TRBJ2-1; 10 bases match TRBD2. The CDR3 has 15 residues. Germline CDR1 is SGHVS and CDR2 is FQNEAQ. The ends lost 4 bases at V and 9 bases at J; junction bases unmatched: 9. The DNA for the CDR3 is TGTGCCAGCAGCTCAGCGGGGGGGCCTTTTACTGAGCAGTTCTTC. It is translated as CASSSAGGPFTEQFF.

The rearrangement links TRBV4-1 to TRBJ1-5; 8 nucleotides line up with TRBD1. The J segment lost 0 bases and the V segment lost 4 bases, leaving 8 bases of the junction unmatched. In germline, CDR1 is MGHRA, CDR2 YSYEKL. This CDR3 is built from 17 residues. This CDR3 reads CASSLNPTGASNQPQHF. CDR3 bases: TGCGCCAGCAGCCTTAATCCGACAGGGGCTAGCAATCAGCCCCAGCATTTT.

The V call is TRBV4-1, the J call TRBJ1-2, with D maybe TRBD1 (5 bases). The germline gives CDR1 MGHRA, CDR2 YSYEKL. Trimming stripped 3 bases from V and 8 bases from J, with 19 bases between. The CDR3 has 15 residues. The CDR3 loop reads CASSQLQVRTDGYTF. CDR3 coding DNA: TGCGCCAGCAGCCAGTTACAGGTCCGGACCGACGGCTACACCTTC.

This chain joins TRBV4-2 and TRBJ1-1; the D gene is possibly TRBD1 (5 bases). Trimming pared 4 bases from V and 4 bases from J, leaving 10 bases between. This CDR3 is 13 amino acids long. Germline CDR1 and CDR2: LGHNA and YNFKEQ. The CDR3 coding sequence is TGTGCCAGCAGCCGGGCGGGACCCACTGAAGCTTTCTTT. It specifies CASSRAGPTEAFF.

The chain uses TRBV25-1 and TRBJ2-7, with TRBD2 matching over 10 bases. Germline lookup yields CDR1 MGHDK and CDR2 SYGVNS. The CDR3 spans 15 residues. The V segment lost 3 bases and the J segment 3 bases; nucleotides outside the gene matches: 5. CDR3 amino acids: CASSDHLAGVYEQYF. The CDR3 DNA reads as TGTGCCAGCAGTGACCACCTAGCGGGAGTCTACGAGCAGTACTTC.

The rearrangement joins TRBV15 to TRBJ2-1; possibly TRBD1 for D (5 bases). This CDR3 comprises 16 residues. Trimming removed 4 bases from V and 4 bases from J, with 17 bases in between. The germline V gene encodes CDR1 LNHNV and CDR2 YYDKDF (reference sequence). The CDR3 DNA is TGTGCCACCAGCACCGCGCTTATTAACAGGTACAATGAGCAGTTCTTC. Translation: CATSTALINRYNEQFF.

The chain couples TRBV5-1 to TRBJ1-1; TRBD1 might be the D (6 bases). The CDR3 length is 12 residues. Germline V CDR1 and CDR2: SGHRS, YFSETQ. Trimming removed 4 bases from V and 5 bases from J, with 9 bases in between. The CDR3 loop reads CASSRTETEAFF. CDR3 coding DNA: TGCGCCAGCAGCCGGACAGAGACTGAAGCTTTCTTT.

This chain uses TRBV25-1 with TRBJ1-5; the D is unclear. Germline V lookup: CDR1 MGHDK, CDR2 SYGVNS. Trimming took 4 bases from V and 0 from J, leaving 13 bases between them. This CDR3 is 16 amino acids long. The CDR3 spells CASSGETGISNQPQHF. The CDR3, as DNA: TGTGCCAGCAGTGGGGAAACGGGGATTAGCAATCAGCCCCAGCATTTT.

The rearrangement uses TRBV19 and TRBJ1-2, with 7 bases lining up with TRBD1. The CDR3 has 13 amino acids. With 6 bases clipped from V and 6 bases from J, the junction kept 7 bases outside the gene matches. The germline CDR1 and CDR2 sequences are LNHDA and SQIVND (reference sequence). CDR3 residues: CASRIQGRDGYTF. The CDR3 nucleotides are TGTGCCAGTAGGATACAGGGGAGAGATGGCTACACCTTC. Combining the CDR3 with reference TRBV19 and TRBJ1-2 gives the whole variable domain DGGITQSPKYLFRKEGQNVTLSCEQNLNHDAMYWYRQDPGQGLRLIYYSQIVNDFQKGDIAEGYSVSREKKESFPLTVTSAQKNPTAFYLCASRIQGRDGYTFGSGTRLTVV.

CDR3 sequence: CASSLAGDSYEQYF. As DNA, the CDR3 is TGTGCTAGCTCCCTAGCGGGGGACTCCTACGAGCAGTACTTC. The chain combines TRBV7-7 with TRBJ2-7; 10 bases are shared with TRBD2. The CDR3 has 14 amino acids. From germline, CDR1 is SSHAT and CDR2 FNYEAQ (reference sequence).

The table lists this clone with a count of one. Written as DNA, the CDR3 is TGTGCCAGCAGACACCAGGAGGGCCAGGTCAAAAACATTCAGTACTTC. This codes for CASRHQEGQVKNIQYF. J is TRBJ2-4 and V is TRBV7-2; the D gene is possibly TRBD2 (6 bases). Germline-derived CDR1 and CDR2 are SGHTA and FQGNSA. The CDR3 extends over 16 amino acids. Trimming pared 6 bases from V and 3 bases from J, leaving 18 bases between.

Points on this clone: A read error may produce the germline difference seen at one junction end. In the same sample, other DNA sequences code for this CDR3. V gene TRBV5-4 combines with J gene TRBJ1-4; D might be TRBD1 (6 bases). Germline V gene lookup returns CDR1 SGHNT and CDR2 YYREEE (reference sequence). CDR3 length: 16 amino acids. The CDR3 coding sequence is TGCGCCAGCAGCCGGGACAACCGAAGGGTCGGCGAAAAACTGTTTTTT. Translation: CASSRDNRRVGEKLFF. The variable domain in full, with the rest retrieved from reference TRBV5-4 and TRBJ1-4, is ETGVTQSPTHLIKTRGQQVTLRCSSQSGHNTVSWYQQALGQGPQFIFQYYREEENGRGNFPPRFSGLQFPNYSSELNVNALELDDSALYLCASSRDNRRVGEKLFFGSGTQLSVL.

The chain couples TRBV25-1 to TRBJ2-2; TRBD2 matches 8 bases. This CDR3 spans 14 amino acids. Germline V CDR1 and CDR2: MGHDK, SYGVNS. The trim removed 3 bases at V and 4 bases at J, leaving 1 base unmatched. This CDR3 reads CASSESGGTGELFF. For the CDR3, the DNA is TGTGCCAGCAGTGAGAGCGGGGGCACCGGGGAGCTGTTTTTT. The full variable domain, in which reference TRBV25-1 and TRBJ2-2 provide the parts outside the CDR3, is EADIYQTPRYLVIGTGKKITLECSQTMGHDKMYWYQQDPGMELHLIHYSYGVNSTEKGDLSSESTVSRIRTEHFPLTLESARPSHTSQYLCASSESGGTGELFFGEGSRLTVL.

The chain uses TRBV28 and TRBJ2-7; 15 bases fit TRBD2. From germline, CDR1 is MDHEN and CDR2 SYDVKM. With 8 bases clipped from V and 4 bases from J, the junction kept 9 bases outside the gene matches. The CDR3 covers 16 residues. The CDR3 nucleotides read TGTGCCAGCCCACCGTCCGGGACTAGCGGGAGGTACGAGCAGTACTTC. It is translated as CASPPSGTSGRYEQYF.

This clone has just a few counts. The chain combines TRBV19 with TRBJ2-1, with 8 bases identical to TRBD2. The CDR3 is made up of 17 amino acids. Looked up from germline, CDR1 is LNHDA and CDR2 is SQIVND (reference sequence). Trimming at V came to 4 bases and at J to 5 bases, leaving 13 bases not matched to a gene. The CDR3 sequence is CASSTGLALGVNNEQFF. The CDR3 DNA follows: TGTGCCAGTAGTACAGGACTAGCCTTGGGGGTAAACAATGAGCAGTTCTTC. Complete variable domain (other parts from reference TRBV19 and TRBJ2-1): DGGITQSPKYLFRKEGQNVTLSCEQNLNHDAMYWYRQDPGQGLRLIYYSQIVNDFQKGDIAEGYSVSREKKESFPLTVTSAQKNPTAFYLCASSTGLALGVNNEQFFGPGTRLTVL.

CDR3 residues: CASSPWPGANYGYTF. Written as DNA, the CDR3 is TGTGCCAGCAGCCCCTGGCCAGGGGCTAACTATGGCTACACCTTC. The V gene is TRBV7-2, the J gene TRBJ1-2; D possibly corresponds to TRBD1 (6 bases). From germline, CDR1 is SGHTA and CDR2 FQGNSA. CDR3 size: 15 residues. V lost 5 bases, J lost 0 bases, and 13 bases lay in between.

This clone has more than one count but fewer than ten. The chain uses TRBV29-1 and TRBJ1-1, with 7 bases matching TRBD1. The germline V gene encodes CDR1 SQVTM and CDR2 ANQGSEA. CDR3 length: 14 amino acids. J lost 6 bases, V lost 5 bases, and 12 bases had no gene match. The DNA for the CDR3 is TGCAGCGTTACAACAGGGGAAAACCGCGCTGAAGCTTTCTTT. This sequence encodes CSVTTGENRAEAFF.

The chain is built from TRBV5-6 and TRBJ2-7; TRBD2 agrees at 10 bases. In germline, CDR1 is SGHDT, CDR2 YYEEEE. The CDR3 runs to 18 residues. The V gene end was trimmed by 3 bases and the J gene end by 4 bases; junction bases not matched to a gene: 16. The CDR3 sequence: CASSSNLDSLAGKYEQYF. The CDR3 DNA follows: TGTGCCAGCAGCTCTAACCTAGACTCACTAGCGGGGAAATACGAGCAGTACTTC. The full variable domain, rest sourced from reference TRBV5-6 and TRBJ2-7, is DAGVTQSPTHLIKTRGQQVTLRCSPKSGHDTVSWYQQALGQGPQFIFQYYEEEERQRGNFPDRFSGHQFPNYSSELNVNALLLGDSALYLCASSSNLDSLAGKYEQYFGPGTRLTVT.

This clone has a handful of counts. The V and J genes are TRBV6-6 and TRBJ1-2; D unclear. V lost 5 bases to trimming and J lost 0 bases, with 13 bases between them. CDR1 is MNHNY and CDR2 is SVGAGI in the germline V gene (reference sequence). This CDR3 spans 15 amino acids. In nucleotides, the CDR3 is TGTGCCAGCAGTGGACTATCGTTAGCTAACTATGGCTACACCTTC. Its protein product is CASSGLSLANYGYTF.

Here the CDR3 DNA reads TGTGCCGTGCAAACAGGGGTGAGTTACAATGAGCAGTTCTTC. Its translation is CAVQTGVSYNEQFF. The chain employs TRBV30 and TRBJ2-1; 7 nucleotides line up with TRBD1. This CDR3 spans 14 amino acids. V trimming: 8 bases; J trimming: 4 bases; junction bases outside the gene matches: 11. Germline loops: CDR1 GTSNPN, CDR2 SVGIG (reference sequence).